This T cell receptor (beta chain) emerged from a study of monozygotic twins with inflammatory bowel disease. Germline V CDR1 and CDR2: SGHRS, YFSETQ. CDR3 length: 13 residues. Whole-study results and caveats: Diversity of TCRbeta measured by inverse Simpson was lower in IBD patients than in healthy co-twins. Other individuals had fewer clonotypes in common with IBD patients than with healthy twins, especially with disease activity.

Concerning this clonotype: Its antigen remains unidentified.

TCRdb processed the 5' RACE reads again and assigns one entry to each CDR3 protein, with no DNA. Recorded for this sample: about 160,000 distinct CDR3 sequences. The sample taken for sequencing was blood. This clonotype originated in a human donor with ulcerative colitis or Crohn's disease, or a healthy co-twin of an affected twin (not recorded which). This chain joins TRBV5-1 and TRBJ1-2. CDR3 region: CASREPGISGYTF.